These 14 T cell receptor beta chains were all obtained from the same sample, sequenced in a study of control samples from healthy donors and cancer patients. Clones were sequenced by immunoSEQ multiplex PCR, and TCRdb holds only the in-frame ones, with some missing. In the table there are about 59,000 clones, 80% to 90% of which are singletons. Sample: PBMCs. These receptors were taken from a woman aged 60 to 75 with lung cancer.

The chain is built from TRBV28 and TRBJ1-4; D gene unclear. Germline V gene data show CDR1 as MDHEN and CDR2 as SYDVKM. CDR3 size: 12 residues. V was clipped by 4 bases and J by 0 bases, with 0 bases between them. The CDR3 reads CASSSTNEKLFF. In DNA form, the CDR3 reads TGTGCCAGCAGTTCAACTAATGAAAAACTGTTTTTT.

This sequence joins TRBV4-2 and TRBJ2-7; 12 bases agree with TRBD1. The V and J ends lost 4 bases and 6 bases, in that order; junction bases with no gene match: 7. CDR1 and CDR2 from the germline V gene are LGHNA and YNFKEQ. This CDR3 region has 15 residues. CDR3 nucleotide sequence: TGTGCCAGCAGCCTCCCCGGGACAGGGGGCTCCGAGCAGTACTTC. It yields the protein CASSLPGTGGSEQYF.

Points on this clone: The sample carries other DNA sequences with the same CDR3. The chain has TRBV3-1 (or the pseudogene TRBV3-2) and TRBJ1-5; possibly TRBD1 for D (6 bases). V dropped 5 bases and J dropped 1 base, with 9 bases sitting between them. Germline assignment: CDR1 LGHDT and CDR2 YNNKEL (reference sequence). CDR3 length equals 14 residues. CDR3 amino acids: CASSYGQSNQPQHF. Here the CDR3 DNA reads TGTGCCAGCAGCTACGGACAGAGCAATCAGCCCCAGCATTTT.

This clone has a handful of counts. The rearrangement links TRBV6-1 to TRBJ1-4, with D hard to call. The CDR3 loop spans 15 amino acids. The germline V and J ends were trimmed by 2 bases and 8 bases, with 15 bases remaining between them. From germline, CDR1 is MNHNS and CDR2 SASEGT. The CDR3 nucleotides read TGTGCCAGCAGTGAAAAACTGGGCCCGAGAGAAAAACTGTTTTTT. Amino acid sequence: CASSEKLGPREKLFF.

As DNA, the CDR3 is TGTGCCAGCAGTGAACCGACTCTTTCTGATGAAAAACTGTTTTTT. It encodes CASSEPTLSDEKLFF. V and J are TRBV2 and TRBJ1-4; D call uncertain. Germline V gives CDR1 SNHLY, CDR2 FYNNEI. V dropped 2 bases and J dropped 6 bases, with 13 bases sitting between them. CDR3 length: 15 amino acids.

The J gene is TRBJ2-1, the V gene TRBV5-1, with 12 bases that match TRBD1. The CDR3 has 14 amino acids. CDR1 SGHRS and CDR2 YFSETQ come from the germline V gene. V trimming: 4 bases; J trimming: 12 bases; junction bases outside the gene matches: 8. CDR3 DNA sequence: TGCGCCAGCAGCATAGGGACAGGGGGCTTGAGGCAGTTCTTC. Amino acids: CASSIGTGGLRQFF.

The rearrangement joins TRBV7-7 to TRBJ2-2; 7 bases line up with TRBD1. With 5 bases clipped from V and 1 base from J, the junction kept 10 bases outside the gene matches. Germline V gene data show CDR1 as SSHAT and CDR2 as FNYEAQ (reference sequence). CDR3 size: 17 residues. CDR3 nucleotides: TGTGCCAGCAGCCCACGTCCCGGGACAGAGAACACCGGGGAGCTGTTTTTT. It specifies CASSPRPGTENTGELFF.

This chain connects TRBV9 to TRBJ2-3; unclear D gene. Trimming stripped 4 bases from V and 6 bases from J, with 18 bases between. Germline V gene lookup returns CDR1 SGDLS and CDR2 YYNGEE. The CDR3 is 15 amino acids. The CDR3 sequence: CASSLDPSGRDTQYF. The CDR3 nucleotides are TGTGCCAGCAGCCTAGACCCCTCCGGTCGGGATACGCAGTATTTT.

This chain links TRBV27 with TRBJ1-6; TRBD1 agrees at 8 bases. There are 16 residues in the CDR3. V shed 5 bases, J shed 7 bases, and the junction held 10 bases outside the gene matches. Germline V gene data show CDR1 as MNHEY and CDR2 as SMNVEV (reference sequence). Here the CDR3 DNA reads TGTGCCAGCAGTCTTGGAGGACAGGGTTGGAATTCACCCCTCCACTTT. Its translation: CASSLGGQGWNSPLHF.

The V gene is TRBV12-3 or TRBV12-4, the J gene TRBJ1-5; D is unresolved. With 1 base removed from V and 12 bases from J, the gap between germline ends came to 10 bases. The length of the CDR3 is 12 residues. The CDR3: CASSLERSIQHF. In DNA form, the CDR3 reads TGTGCCAGCAGTTTAGAACGGTCGATCCAGCATTTT.

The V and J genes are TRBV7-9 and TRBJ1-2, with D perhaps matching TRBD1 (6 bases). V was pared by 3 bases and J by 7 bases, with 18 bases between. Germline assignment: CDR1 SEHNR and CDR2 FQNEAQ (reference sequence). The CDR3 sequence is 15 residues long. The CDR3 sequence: CASSLTGWGEAGYTF. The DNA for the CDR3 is TGTGCCAGCAGCTTGACAGGTTGGGGAGAAGCTGGCTACACCTTC.

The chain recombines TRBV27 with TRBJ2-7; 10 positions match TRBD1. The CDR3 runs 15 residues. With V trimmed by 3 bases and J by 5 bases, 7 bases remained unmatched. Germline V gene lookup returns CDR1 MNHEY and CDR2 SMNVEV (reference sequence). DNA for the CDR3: TGTGCCAGCAGTTTCGGACAGGGGGAAGTGAACGAGCAGTACTTC. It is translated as CASSFGQGEVNEQYF.

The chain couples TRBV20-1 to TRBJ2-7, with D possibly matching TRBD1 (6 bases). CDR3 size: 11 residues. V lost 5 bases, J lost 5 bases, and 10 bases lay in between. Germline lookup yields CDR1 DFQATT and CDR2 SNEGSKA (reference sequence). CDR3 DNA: TGCAGTGCTCTACAGGGTAACGAGCAGTACTTC. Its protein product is CSALQGNEQYF.

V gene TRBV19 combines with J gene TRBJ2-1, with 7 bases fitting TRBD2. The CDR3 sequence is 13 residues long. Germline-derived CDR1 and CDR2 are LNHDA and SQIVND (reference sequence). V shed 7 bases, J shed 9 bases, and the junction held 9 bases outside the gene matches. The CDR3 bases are TGTGCCAGTACAGGACTAGTGCAGGGTGAGCAGTTCTTC. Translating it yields CASTGLVQGEQFF.